These T cell receptor beta chains were read from a single sample in a study of blood T cell repertoires in COVID-19. Method: immunoSEQ multiplex PCR; TCRdb's copy keeps in-frame clones and lacks some. Of fewer than 300,000 clones in the sample, about 68% were seen once. Sequencing used peripheral blood. Source of these receptors: an elderly woman with acute or convalescent COVID-19. The conserved cysteine and the conserved F or W are not part of the CDR3 here.

V gene	CDR3 length	J gene	CDR3 protein
TRBV4-2	13	TRBJ2-7	ASSQGRAVTYEQY
TRBV5-4	11	TRBJ2-1	ASSRKSEHEQF
TRBV7-2	15	TRBJ2-1	ASSLRTGESMYNEQF
TRBV9	13	TRBJ1-6	ASSVEGGRNSPLH
TRBV19	12	TRBJ2-1	ASSIGGRVAEQF
TRBV6-5	11	TRBJ2-7	ASGERQGMVQY
TRBV7-9	13	TRBJ2-7	ASSLAPTGDYEQY
TRBV10-3	12	TRBJ2-5	ATEASGVLETQY
TRBV3-1/TRBV3-2	11	TRBJ1-6	ASSPGIDSPLH
TRBV5-5	12	TRBJ1-5	ASSLDRGNQPQH
TRBV14	14	TRBJ2-7	ASSQEGALTFNEQY
TRBV3-1/TRBV3-2	9	TRBJ1-1	ASSPNEKAF
TRBV6-6	11	TRBJ1-1	ASSSSSVTEAF
TRBV5-1	22	TRBJ2-1	ASSLPGTGGAVAGQWSSYNEQF
TRBV25-1	11	TRBJ2-7	ASSDPGQYEQY
TRBV7-9	13	TRBJ2-2	ASSLAGGWSGELF
TRBV5-5	11	TRBJ2-5	ASSLVGGETQY